This TCR beta chain originates from a study of T cell responses to AZD1222 COVID-19 vaccine (dated by TCRdb to the early 2020s). A note on the overall study: A total of 233 trial participants underwent TCR sequencing, of whom nearly 210 received two doses of AZD1222 and some 26 received two doses of the MenACWY control vaccine. Trial participants were enrolled by age into 18-55, 56-69 and 70-plus year subgroups, with roughly 150, 30 and 60 TCR-sequenced participants respectively.

With regard to this clone: The antigen it recognizes is unknown. Base qualities are missing; no much larger clone stands one base away.

Study-wide findings and limitations: Only 5 to 7 AZD1222 recipients were SARS-CoV-2 seropositive at baseline, limiting conclusions about previously exposed vaccinees. Reportedly, close to half of the unique spike-specific TCRs recognized epitopes lying outside the regions that are mutated in the B.1.351 and B.1.1.7 variants. The 56-69-year group was small, and its depth increase did not reach significance, likely because of low power. Spike-specific TCR breadth and depth rose significantly after two AZD1222 doses compared with day 0 and with MenACWY recipients. Because no day 14 peak-response samples were available, the repertoires could be characterized only after the peak T cell response. Participants were mostly white British, with more females than males. The authors suggested clonal diversity may have been underestimated. The vaccine-associated CD4 TCRs covered the entire spike protein, and the dominant responses fell in regions 160-218 and 743-854.

The CDR3 regions of human TCRbeta chains were analyzed by immunosequencing. Per the authors' processing: TCRs in the repertoires were compared against a reference library of SARS-CoV-2-specific TCRs that had been generated with the MIRA antigen-specificity platform. Breadth was defined as the fraction of unique TCRs that were SARS-CoV-2-associated, and depth was defined as the fraction of total T cells that were SARS-CoV-2-associated. Each spike-specific TCR was assigned to its reactive spike region and to a CD4 or CD8 class using the MIRA data. Log10-transformed breadth and depth values were compared by one-way ANOVA with Sidak's multiple comparisons tests. Sourced from immuneACCESS, this table was stored by TCRdb with only in-frame sequences that have V and J called. A share of the clones is absent; for the studies checked, an unresolved V gene accounts for under half, and the remainder has no known explanation. From that table come the V and J calls and clone size; the DNA was used to work out D and trimming. The sample profile shows about 91,000 clones; roughly 92% of them were found once. 3.1% of the sample goes to the ten largest clones.

The sample's time point label, decoded: about 28 days (+/-7) after the second vaccine dose. Because spike-specific TCR depth and breadth did not differ between the two schedules, AZD1222 recipients who got a second dose at roughly 4 weeks were pooled with those who got a second dose at roughly 12 weeks. The vaccinee samples were drawn from two UK trials, COV001 and COV002, one of which was a single-blind randomized controlled phase 2/3 trial testing AZD1222 (ChAdOx1 nCoV-19) in healthy adults. For TCRbeta chain sequencing, PBMC samples from trial participants were taken at day 0 and at day 28 after the second dose. Trimming takes 3 bases from V and 0 bases from J, and the germline ends sit 3 bases apart. From cysteine to phenylalanine, the CDR3 is 13 amino acids long. The retained sequence is limited to the CDR3, 39 bases, with the frame set at the first base.

Sequenced material: peripheral blood, taken 28 days after the second AZD1222 dose. The chain couples TRBV12-3 or TRBV12-4 to TRBJ1-5; the D segment cannot be called with confidence. The clonotype was recovered from an adult who received the AZD1222 COVID-19 vaccine. The CDR3 in this case is CASSFNSNQPQHF. The DNA sequence follows: TGTGCCAGCAGTTTCAATAGCAATCAGCCCCAGCATTTT.